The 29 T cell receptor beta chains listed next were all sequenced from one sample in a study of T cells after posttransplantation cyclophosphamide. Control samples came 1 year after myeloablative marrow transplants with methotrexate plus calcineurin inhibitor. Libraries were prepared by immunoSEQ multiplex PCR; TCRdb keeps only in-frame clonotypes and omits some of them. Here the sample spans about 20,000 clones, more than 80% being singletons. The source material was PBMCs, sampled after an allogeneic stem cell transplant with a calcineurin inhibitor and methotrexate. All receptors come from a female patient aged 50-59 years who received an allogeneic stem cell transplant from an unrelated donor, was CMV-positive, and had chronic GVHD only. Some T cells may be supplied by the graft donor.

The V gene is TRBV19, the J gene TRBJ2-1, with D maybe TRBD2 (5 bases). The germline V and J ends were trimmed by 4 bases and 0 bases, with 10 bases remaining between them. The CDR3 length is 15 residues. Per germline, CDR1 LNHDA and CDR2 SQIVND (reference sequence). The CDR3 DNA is TGTGCCAGTAGTACCGGACTGAACTCCTACAATGAGCAGTTCTTC. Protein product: CASSTGLNSYNEQFF.

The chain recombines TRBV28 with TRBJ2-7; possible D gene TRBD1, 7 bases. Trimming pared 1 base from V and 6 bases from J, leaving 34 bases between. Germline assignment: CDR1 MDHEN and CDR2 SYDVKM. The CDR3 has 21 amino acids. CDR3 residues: CASSLLAHGGKPQGREGEQYF. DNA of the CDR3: TGTGCCAGCAGTTTATTGGCGCACGGGGGAAAACCACAGGGGCGAGAGGGCGAGCAGTACTTC.

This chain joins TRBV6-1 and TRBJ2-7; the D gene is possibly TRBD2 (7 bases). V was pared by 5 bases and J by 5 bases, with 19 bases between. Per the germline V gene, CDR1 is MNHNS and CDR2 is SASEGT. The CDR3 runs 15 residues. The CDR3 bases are TGTGCCAGCAGTCAAATCTGGGGGGGGCACCACGAGCAGTACTTC. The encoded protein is CASSQIWGGHHEQYF.

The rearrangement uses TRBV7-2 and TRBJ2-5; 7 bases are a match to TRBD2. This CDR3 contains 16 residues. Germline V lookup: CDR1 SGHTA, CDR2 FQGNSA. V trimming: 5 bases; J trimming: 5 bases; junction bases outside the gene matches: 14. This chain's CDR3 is CASSPGVLAVGETQYF. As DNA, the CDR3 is TGTGCCAGCAGCCCGGGCGTCCTAGCGGTCGGGGAGACCCAGTACTTC. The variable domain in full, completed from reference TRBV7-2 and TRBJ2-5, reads GAGVSQSPSNKVTEKGKDVELRCDPISGHTALYWYRQSLGQGLEFLIYFQGNSAPDKSGLPSDRFSAERTGGSVSTLTIQRTQQEDSAVYLCASSPGVLAVGETQYFGPGTRLLVL.

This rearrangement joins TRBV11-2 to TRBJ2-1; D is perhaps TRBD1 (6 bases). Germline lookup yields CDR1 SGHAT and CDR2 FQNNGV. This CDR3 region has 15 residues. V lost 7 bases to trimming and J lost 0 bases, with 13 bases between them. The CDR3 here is CASTLGHSSYNEQFF. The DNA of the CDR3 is TGTGCCAGCACCTTGGGACACAGCTCCTACAATGAGCAGTTCTTC. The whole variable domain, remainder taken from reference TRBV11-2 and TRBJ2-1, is EAGVAQSPRYKIIEKRQSVAFWCNPISGHATLYWYQQILGQGPKLLIQFQNNGVVDDSQLPKDRFSAERLKGVDSTLKIQPAKLEDSAVYLCASTLGHSSYNEQFFGPGTRLTVL.

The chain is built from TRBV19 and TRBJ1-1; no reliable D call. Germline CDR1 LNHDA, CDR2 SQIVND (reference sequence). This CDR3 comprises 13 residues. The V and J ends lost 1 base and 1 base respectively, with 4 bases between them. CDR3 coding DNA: TGTGCCAGTAGTATAGCTTGGAACACTGAAGCTTTCTTT. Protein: CASSIAWNTEAFF.

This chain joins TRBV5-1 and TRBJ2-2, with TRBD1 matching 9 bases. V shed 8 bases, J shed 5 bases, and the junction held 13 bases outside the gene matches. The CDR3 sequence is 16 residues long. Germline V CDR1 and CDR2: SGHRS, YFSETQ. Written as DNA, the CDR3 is TGCGCCAGTGGGGACAGGGTTAGATCGAGGACCGGGGAGCTGTTTTTT. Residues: CASGDRVRSRTGELFF.

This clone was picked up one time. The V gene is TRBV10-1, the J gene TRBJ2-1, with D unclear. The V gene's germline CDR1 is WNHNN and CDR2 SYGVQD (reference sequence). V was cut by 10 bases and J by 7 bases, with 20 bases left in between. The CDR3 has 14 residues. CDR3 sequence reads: CATKNFGVQNEQFF. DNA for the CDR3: TGCGCCACCAAGAACTTCGGAGTTCAGAATGAGCAGTTCTTC.

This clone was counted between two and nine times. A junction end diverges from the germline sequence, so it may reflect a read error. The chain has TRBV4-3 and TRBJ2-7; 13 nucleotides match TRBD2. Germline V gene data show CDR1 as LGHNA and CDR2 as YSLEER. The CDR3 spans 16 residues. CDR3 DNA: TGCGCCAGCAGCCAAGACTTGTTGACTAGCGGGAGGTATCTCGACTTC. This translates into CASSQDLLTSGRYLDF.

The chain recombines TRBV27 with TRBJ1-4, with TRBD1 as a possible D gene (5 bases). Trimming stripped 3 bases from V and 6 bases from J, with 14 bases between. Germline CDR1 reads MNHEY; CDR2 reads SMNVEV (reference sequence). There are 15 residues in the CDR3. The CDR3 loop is CASSFLAGTHEKLFF. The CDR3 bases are TGTGCCAGCAGTTTTTTGGCGGGGACGCATGAAAAACTGTTTTTT.

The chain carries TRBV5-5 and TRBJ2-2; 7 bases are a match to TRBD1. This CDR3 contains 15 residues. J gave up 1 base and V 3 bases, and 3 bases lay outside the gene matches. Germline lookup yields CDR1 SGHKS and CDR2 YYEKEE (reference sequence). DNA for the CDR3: TGTGCCAGCAGCTCGGGACAGCTGAACACCGGGGAGCTGTTTTTT. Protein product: CASSSGQLNTGELFF.

CDR3 sequence: CASSLGAGSTNTEAFF. The CDR3 region has the DNA TGCGCCAGCAGCTTGGGGGCAGGGTCGACCAACACTGAAGCTTTCTTT. The rearrangement links TRBV5-1 to TRBJ1-1, with D perhaps matching TRBD1 (5 bases). There are 16 residues in the CDR3. Germline loops: CDR1 SGHRS, CDR2 YFSETQ. V was pared by 0 bases and J by 2 bases, with 14 bases between.

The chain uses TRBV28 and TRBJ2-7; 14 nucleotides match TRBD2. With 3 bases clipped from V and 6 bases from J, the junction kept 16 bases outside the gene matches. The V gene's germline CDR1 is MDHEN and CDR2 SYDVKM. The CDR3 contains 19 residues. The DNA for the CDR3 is TGTGCCAGCAGTTTGGGGCTTCATGGACTAGCGGGAGGAAGGGGCGAGCAGTACTTC. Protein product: CASSLGLHGLAGGRGEQYF.

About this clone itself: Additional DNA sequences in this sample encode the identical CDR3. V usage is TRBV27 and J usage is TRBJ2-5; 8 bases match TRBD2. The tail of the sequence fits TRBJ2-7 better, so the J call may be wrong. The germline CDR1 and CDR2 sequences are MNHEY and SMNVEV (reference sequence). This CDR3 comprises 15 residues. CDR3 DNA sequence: TGTGCCAGCAGAGGACTAGCAGGAGGATCCTACGAGCAGTACTTC. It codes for CASRGLAGGSYEQYF.

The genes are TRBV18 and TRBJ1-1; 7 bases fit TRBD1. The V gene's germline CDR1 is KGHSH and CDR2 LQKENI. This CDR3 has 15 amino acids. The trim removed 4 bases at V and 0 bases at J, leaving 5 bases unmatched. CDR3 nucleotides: TGTGCCAGCTCACGCACAGGGGCCCTGAACACTGAAGCTTTCTTT. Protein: CASSRTGALNTEAFF.

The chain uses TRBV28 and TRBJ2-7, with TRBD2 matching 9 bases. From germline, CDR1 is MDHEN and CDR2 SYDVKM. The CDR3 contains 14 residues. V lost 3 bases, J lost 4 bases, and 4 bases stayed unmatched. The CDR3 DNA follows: TGTGCCAGCAGTTTGGCGGGAGGGAGGTACGAGCAGTACTTC. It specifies CASSLAGGRYEQYF.

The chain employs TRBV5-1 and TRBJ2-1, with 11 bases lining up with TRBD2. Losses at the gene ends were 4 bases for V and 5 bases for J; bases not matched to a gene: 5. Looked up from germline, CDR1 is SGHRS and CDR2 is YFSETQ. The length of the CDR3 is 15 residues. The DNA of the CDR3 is TGCGCCAGCAGCCCACTAGCGGGAGTTGACAATGAGCAGTTCTTC. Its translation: CASSPLAGVDNEQFF.

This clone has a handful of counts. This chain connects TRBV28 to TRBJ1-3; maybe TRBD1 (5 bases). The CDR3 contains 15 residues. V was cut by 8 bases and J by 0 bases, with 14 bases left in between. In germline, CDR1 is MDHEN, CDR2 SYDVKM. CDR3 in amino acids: CASSRAKSSGNTIYF. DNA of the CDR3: TGTGCCAGCTCCAGGGCAAAGAGCTCTGGAAACACCATATATTTT.

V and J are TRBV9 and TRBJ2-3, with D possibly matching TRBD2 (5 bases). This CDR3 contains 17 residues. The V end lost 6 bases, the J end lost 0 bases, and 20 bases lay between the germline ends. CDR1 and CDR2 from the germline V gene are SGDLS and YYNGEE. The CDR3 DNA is TGTGCCAGCACCCCTATGGGGAGATCCCCTAGCACAGATACGCAGTATTTT. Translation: CASTPMGRSPSTDTQYF.

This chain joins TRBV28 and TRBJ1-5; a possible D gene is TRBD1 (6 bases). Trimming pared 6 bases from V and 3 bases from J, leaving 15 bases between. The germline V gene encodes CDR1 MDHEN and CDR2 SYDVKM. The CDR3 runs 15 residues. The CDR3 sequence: CASRSNRAPNQPQHF. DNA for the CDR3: TGTGCCAGCAGGTCTAACAGGGCCCCCAATCAGCCCCAGCATTTT.

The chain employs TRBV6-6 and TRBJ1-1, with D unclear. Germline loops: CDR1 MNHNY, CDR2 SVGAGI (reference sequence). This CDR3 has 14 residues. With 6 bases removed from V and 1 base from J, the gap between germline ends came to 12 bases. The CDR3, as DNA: TGTGCCAGCAGCCCAACTGCAGGGAACACTGAAGCTTTCTTT. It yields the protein CASSPTAGNTEAFF.

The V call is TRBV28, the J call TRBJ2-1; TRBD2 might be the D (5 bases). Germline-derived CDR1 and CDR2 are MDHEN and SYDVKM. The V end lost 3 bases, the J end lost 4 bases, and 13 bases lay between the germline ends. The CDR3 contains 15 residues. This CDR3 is CASSLLAGSYNEQFF. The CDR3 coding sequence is TGTGCCAGCAGTTTGCTGGCGGGTTCTTACAATGAGCAGTTCTTC.

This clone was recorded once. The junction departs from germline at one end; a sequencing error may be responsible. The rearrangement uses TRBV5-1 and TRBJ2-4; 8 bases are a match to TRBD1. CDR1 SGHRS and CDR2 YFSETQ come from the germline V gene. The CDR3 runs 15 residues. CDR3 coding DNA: TGCGCCAGCAGTTTGGACAGGGCCTCAGTGAACATTCAGTACTTC. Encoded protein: CASSLDRASVNIQYF.

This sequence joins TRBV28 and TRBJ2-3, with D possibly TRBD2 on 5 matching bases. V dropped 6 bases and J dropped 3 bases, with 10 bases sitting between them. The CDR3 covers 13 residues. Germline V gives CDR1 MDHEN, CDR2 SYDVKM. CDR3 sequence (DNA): TGTGCCAGCAGACCGGGATTTACAGATACGCAGTATTTT. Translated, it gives CASRPGFTDTQYF.

The CDR3 spells CASSMGQGVPPYEQYF. DNA of the CDR3: TGTGCCAGCAGCATGGGACAGGGGGTACCCCCGTACGAGCAGTACTTC. This sequence joins TRBV7-3 and TRBJ2-7, with 11 positions matching TRBD1. V trimming: 5 bases; J trimming: 4 bases; junction bases outside the gene matches: 10. CDR3 length: 16 residues. Per the germline V gene, CDR1 is SGHTA and CDR2 is FQGTGA.

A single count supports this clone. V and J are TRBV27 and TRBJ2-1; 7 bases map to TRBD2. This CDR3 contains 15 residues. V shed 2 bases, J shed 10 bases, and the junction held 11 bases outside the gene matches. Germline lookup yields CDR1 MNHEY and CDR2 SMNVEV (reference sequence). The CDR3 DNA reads TGTGCCAGCAGTTTAACGGCAGGGAGGGGTTCGGAGCAGTTCTTC. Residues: CASSLTAGRGSEQFF.

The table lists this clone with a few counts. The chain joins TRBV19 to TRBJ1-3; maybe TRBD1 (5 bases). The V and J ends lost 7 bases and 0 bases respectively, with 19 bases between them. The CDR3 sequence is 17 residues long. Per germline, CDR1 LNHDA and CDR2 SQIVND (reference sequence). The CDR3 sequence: CASTLLPQGFSGNTIYF. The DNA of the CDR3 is TGTGCCAGTACCCTCTTGCCTCAGGGATTCTCTGGAAACACCATATATTTT. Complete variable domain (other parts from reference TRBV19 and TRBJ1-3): DGGITQSPKYLFRKEGQNVTLSCEQNLNHDAMYWYRQDPGQGLRLIYYSQIVNDFQKGDIAEGYSVSREKKESFPLTVTSAQKNPTAFYLCASTLLPQGFSGNTIYFGEGSWLTVV.

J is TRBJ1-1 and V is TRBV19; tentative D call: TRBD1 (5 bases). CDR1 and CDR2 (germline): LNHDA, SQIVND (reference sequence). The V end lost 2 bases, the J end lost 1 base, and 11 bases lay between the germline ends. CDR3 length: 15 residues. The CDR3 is CASSILVGGNTEAFF. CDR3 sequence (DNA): TGTGCCAGTAGTATACTGGTCGGGGGGAACACTGAAGCTTTCTTT.

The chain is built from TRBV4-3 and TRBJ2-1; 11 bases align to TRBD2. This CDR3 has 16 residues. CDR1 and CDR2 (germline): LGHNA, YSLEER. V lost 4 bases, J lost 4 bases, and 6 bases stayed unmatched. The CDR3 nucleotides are TGCGCCAGCAGCCCCGGGACTAGCGGCATTTACAATGAGCAGTTCTTC. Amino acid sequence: CASSPGTSGIYNEQFF.